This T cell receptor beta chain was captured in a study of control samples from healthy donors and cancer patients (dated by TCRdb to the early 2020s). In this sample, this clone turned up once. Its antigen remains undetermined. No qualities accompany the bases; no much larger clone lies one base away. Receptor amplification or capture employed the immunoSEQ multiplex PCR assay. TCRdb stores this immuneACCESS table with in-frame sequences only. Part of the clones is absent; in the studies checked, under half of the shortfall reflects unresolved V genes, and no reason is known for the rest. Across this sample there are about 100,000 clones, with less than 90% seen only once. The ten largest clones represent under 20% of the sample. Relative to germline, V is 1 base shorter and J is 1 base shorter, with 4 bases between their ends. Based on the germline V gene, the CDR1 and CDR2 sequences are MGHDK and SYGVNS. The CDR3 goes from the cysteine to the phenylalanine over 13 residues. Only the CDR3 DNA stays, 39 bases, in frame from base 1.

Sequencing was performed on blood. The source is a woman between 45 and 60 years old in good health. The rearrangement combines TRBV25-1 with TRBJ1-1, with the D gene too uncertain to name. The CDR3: CASSEWGNTEAFF. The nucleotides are TGTGCCAGCAGTGAATGGGGGAACACTGAAGCTTTCTTT.